One T cell receptor (beta chain) is described in this entry. This entry comes from a study of blood T cell repertoires in COVID-19. Whole-study context: Samples came from the United States, Italy and Spain, spanning acute and convalescent COVID-19. PBMCs, B-cell-depleted T cells, or T cells were the source of the cDNA or gDNA that made up the material.

The CDR3 covers 16 residues. Germline V gene sequence: CDR1 DFQATT, CDR2 SNEGSKA (reference sequence). The V gene lost 3 bases and the J gene lost 5 bases, with 22 bases spanning the gap. In the source study's methods: Amplification from reference gene primers served as the basis for estimated nucleated cell counts. Sequenced by immunoSEQ multiplex PCR; TCRdb stores in-frame clones only, minus some. V and J calls and clone size follow that table, whereas D and trimming were derived from the DNA. Seen here are about 400,000 clones, about 90% observed once, and the top ten hold 1% to 1.5%. This sequence joins TRBV20-1 and TRBJ1-1; maybe TRBD1 (5 bases). Sequenced sample: peripheral blood. The clonotype originates from a man aged 35 to 55 with acute or convalescent COVID-19. Here the CDR3 reads CSASPVPGPAGTEAFF. In DNA, the CDR3 is TGCAGTGCTAGTCCCGTACCGGGACCCGCGGGGACTGAAGCTTTCTTT.